This T cell receptor (beta chain) derives from a study of T cells after yellow fever vaccination. One entry per CDR3 protein results from TCRdb running MiXCR on the 5' RACE reads. Of 400,000 to 450,000 distinct CDR3 sequences listed, roughly 20% were seen once; the top ten hold over 15%. Looked up from germline, CDR1 is DFQATT and CDR2 is SNEGSKA (reference sequence). Trimming removed 0 bases at V and 2 bases at J, with 11 bases between. The CDR3 loop spans 16 amino acids. This clonotype was recorded at least ten times. Its antigen remains unidentified. Study-wide results and limits: Most clones from primary vaccination resurfaced after the booster (approximately 96% CD4, around 90% CD8). Faster peaking, at day 5 versus 15, marked a secondary response that was weaker.

The sequence was collected from a man between 18 and 29 years old who received the YFV17D yellow fever vaccine. This specimen consisted of PBMCs, obtained before the yellow fever booster vaccination. The chain has TRBV20-1 and TRBJ1-6, with D tentatively TRBD1 (5 bases). In nucleotides, the CDR3 is TGCAGTGCTAGAGATGGGGCCAGGGCCTATAATTCACCCCTCCACTTT. This gives the protein CSARDGARAYNSPLHF.